This T cell receptor beta chain was profiled in a study of cytomegalovirus exposure and HLA in healthy donors. Background on the study: The study placed about four fifths of its approximately 400 genotyped donors in the Caucasian-associated ancestry cluster.

Primers for the PCR totalled 60 Vbeta and 13 Jbeta. Repertoires were generated with immunoSEQ multiplex PCR, while TCRdb's copy carries only in-frame clones and drops some. This sample's clone table lists about 190,000 clones. CDR3 length: 14 amino acids. With 0 bases removed from V and 5 bases from J, the gap between germline ends came to 8 bases. CDR1 is SGHTS, CDR2 YDEGEE, per germline. Regarding this clone: Its matching antigen is unknown. The same CDR3 is also encoded by other DNA sequences in this sample.

Study findings and constraints: Previous analysis showed most TCR beta V segments were productive about 90% or about 30% of the time. The study designated fewer than 200 TCR beta chains cytomegalovirus-associated.

The receptor's source is a man aged 30 to 39 in good health and CMV-seronegative. The chain couples TRBV5-8 to TRBJ1-4; perhaps TRBD1 as D (6 bases). The material sequenced was PBMCs. The CDR3 region is CASSLGQANEKLFF. In nucleotides, the CDR3 is TGTGCCAGCAGCTTGGGACAGGCGAATGAAAAACTGTTTTTT.